The TCR beta chain under discussion was sequenced for a study of graft-versus-host responses after intestinal transplantation. Libraries were prepared by immunoSEQ multiplex PCR; TCRdb keeps only in-frame clonotypes and omits some of them. The table has around 9,800 clones, just under 80% seen once. This clone was seen just once. Germline loops: CDR1 SGHAT, CDR2 FQNNGV. This CDR3 spans 16 amino acids. The V gene end was trimmed by 6 bases and the J gene end by 1 base; junction bases not matched to a gene: 6. Graft tissue was processed to release intraepithelial and lamina propria lymphocytes. The input for sequencing was ileum tissue, taken roughly 74 weeks after intestinal transplant. This clonotype was sampled from a human patient who received an intestinal transplant, so some T cells may come from the graft donor. The chain recombines TRBV11-2 with TRBJ2-3, with 11 nucleotides matching TRBD2. Written as DNA, the CDR3 is TGTGCCAGCAGACTACTAGCGGGAGTGGGCACAGATACGCAGTATTTT. It is translated as CASRLLAGVGTDTQYF.